This entry concerns a single TCR beta chain. Its antigen is not identified. The data were produced by immunoSEQ multiplex PCR, yet TCRdb's version contains in-frame clones alone and is incomplete. The sample yields some 30,000 clones, around four fifths seen once. This sample stems from a study of T cells in narcolepsy. Overall study context: Healthy controls were enrolled alongside patients with narcolepsy type 1 or type 2. Findings and caveats of the study: Blood of same and different patients, but not healthy controls, reportedly held recurring autoreactive clonotypes. Same-patient CSF and blood CD4+ T cell clonotypes included HCRT-specific and TRIB2-specific autoreactive ones.

The CDR3 loop spans 14 amino acids. Germline V gives CDR1 SGDLS, CDR2 YYNGEE. The V end lost 1 base, the J end lost 3 bases, and 10 bases lay between the germline ends. The sample consisted of CD45RA- memory CD4+ T cells from PBMCs. The V and J genes are TRBV9 and TRBJ1-1; D is unresolved. This TCR came from a human donor with narcolepsy. This CDR3 is CASSVRQADTEAFF. The CDR3 nucleotides read TGTGCCAGCAGCGTAAGGCAGGCGGACACTGAAGCTTTCTTT.